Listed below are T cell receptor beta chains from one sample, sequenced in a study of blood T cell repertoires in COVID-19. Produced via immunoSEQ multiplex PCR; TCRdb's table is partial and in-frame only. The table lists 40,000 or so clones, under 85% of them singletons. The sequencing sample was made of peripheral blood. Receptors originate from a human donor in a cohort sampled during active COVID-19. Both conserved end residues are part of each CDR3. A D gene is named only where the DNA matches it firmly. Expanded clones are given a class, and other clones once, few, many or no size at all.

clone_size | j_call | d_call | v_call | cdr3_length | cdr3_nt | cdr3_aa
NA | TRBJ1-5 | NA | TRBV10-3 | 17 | TGTGCCATCAGTGGATCTCCAAAAACCCTAAGCAATCAGCCCCAGCATTTT | CAISGSPKTLSNQPQHF
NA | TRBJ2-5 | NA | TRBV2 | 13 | TGTGCCACTACATGGGGGGGCGGAGAGACCCAGTACTTC | CATTWGGGETQYF
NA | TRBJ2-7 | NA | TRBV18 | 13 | TGTGCCAGCTCACCACGGGAGGTCTACGAGCAGTACTTC | CASSPREVYEQYF
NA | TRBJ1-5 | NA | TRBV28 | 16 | TGTGCCAGCAGTTTATGGGGGAAGGGGAACAATCAGCCCCAGCATTTT | CASSLWGKGNNQPQHF
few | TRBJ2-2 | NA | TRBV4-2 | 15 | TGTGCCAGCAGCCAAGGGGGGGTAAACACCGGGGAGCTGTTTTTT | CASSQGGVNTGELFF
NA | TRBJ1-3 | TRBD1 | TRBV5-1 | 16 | TGCGCCAGCAGCTCCCGGGACAGGAGCTCTGGAAACACCATATATTTT | CASSSRDRSSGNTIYF
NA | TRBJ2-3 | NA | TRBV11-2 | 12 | TGTGCCAGCAGTTTCCGGGGGGATACGCAGTATTTT | CASSFRGDTQYF
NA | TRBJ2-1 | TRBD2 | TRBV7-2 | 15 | TGTGCCAGCAGCTTAGGACTAGCGGGGGGGCAGGAGCAGTTCTTC | CASSLGLAGGQEQFF
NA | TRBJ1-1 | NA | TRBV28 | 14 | TGTGCCAGCAGTTTCTACAGCTTGAACACTGAAGCTTTCTTT | CASSFYSLNTEAFF
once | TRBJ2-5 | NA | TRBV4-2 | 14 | TGTGCCAGCAGCCAAGAAGGGGCCAGCGAGACCCAGTACTTC | CASSQEGASETQYF
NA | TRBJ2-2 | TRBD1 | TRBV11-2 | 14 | TGTGCCAGCAGCTTAGCAGGGGGCAACGGGGAGCTGTTTTTT | CASSLAGGNGELFF
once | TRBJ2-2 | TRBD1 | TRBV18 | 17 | TGTGCCAGCTCACCACCGCAGGGGGCCCCGAACACCGGGGAGCTGTTTTTT | CASSPPQGAPNTGELFF
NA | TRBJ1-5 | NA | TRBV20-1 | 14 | TGCAGTGCTAGTCCCGGGGGAGGCAATCAGCCCCAGCATTTT | CSASPGGGNQPQHF
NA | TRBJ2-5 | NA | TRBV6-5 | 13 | TGTGCCAGCATAATCAACAGGCAAGAGACCCAGTACTTC | CASIINRQETQYF
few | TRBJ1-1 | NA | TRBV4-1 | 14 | TGCGCCAGCAGCCAAGATCAGGGGAACACTGAAGCTTTCTTT | CASSQDQGNTEAFF
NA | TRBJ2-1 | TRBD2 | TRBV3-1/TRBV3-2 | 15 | TGTGCCAGCAGCCACCGACTAGCGGGGTACAATGAGCAGTTCTTC | CASSHRLAGYNEQFF
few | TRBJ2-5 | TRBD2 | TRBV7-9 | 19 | TGTGCCAGCAGCCCGTTCTACGGGGGACTAGCGGGGGAACAAGAGACCCAGTACTTC | CASSPFYGGLAGEQETQYF
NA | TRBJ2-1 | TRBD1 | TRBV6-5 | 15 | TGTGCCAGCAGTAACATGGGACAGGGGACCATTAAGCAGTTCTTC | CASSNMGQGTIKQFF
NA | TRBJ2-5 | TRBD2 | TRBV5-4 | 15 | TGTGCCAGCAGCTTAAGGAGCGGGGAACAAGAGACCCAGTACTTC | CASSLRSGEQETQYF
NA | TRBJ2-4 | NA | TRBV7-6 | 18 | TGTGCCAGCAGCCCCGTGGGTGGAGGGGAGAGGGCCAAAAACATTCAGTACTTC | CASSPVGGGERAKNIQYF
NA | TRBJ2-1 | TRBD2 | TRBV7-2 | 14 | TGTGCCAGCAGAACCGGGACTAGCAGCAATGAGCAGTTCTTC | CASRTGTSSNEQFF
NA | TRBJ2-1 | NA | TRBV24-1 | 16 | TGTGCCACCGCACCCCGGTCGGGAAGGTCCTACAATGAGCAGTTCTTC | CATAPRSGRSYNEQFF
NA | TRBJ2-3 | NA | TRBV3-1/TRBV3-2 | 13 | TGTGCCAGCAGCCAAGATCTATACGATACGCAGTATTTT | CASSQDLYDTQYF
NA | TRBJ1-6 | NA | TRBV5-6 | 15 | TGTGCCAGCAGCTTAAGGGGAGGTGTGAATTCACCCCTCCACTTT | CASSLRGGVNSPLHF
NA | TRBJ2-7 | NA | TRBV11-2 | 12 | TGTGCCAGCAGCTCACAGGGCTACGAGCAGTACTTC | CASSSQGYEQYF
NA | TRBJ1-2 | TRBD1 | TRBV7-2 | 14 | TGTGCCAGCAGCTTCGCCCGGGACAGGGGGTTTCACACCTTC | CASSFARDRGFHTF
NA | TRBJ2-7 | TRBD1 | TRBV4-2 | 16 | TGTGCCAGCAGCCAAGATCAGGGGGACAAGGGCTACGAGCAGTACTTC | CASSQDQGDKGYEQYF
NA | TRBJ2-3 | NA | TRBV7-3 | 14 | TGTGCCAGCAGCAAACAGGGGAGGACAGATACGCAGTATTTT | CASSKQGRTDTQYF
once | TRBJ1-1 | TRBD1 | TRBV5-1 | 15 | TGCGCCAGCAGCTCGGGGACAGGGAGGGGCCCTGAAGCTTTCTTT | CASSSGTGRGPEAFF
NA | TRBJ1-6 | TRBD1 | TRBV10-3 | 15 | TGTGCCATCAGGGGACAGGGGAATGTAAATTCACCCCTCCACTTT | CAIRGQGNVNSPLHF
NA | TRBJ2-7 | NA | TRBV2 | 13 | TGTGCCAGCACTGAGACAGCTACCTACGAGCAGTACTTC | CASTETATYEQYF
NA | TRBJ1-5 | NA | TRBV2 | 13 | TGTGCCAGCGGCGGACAGTTCAATCAGCCCCAGCATTTT | CASGGQFNQPQHF
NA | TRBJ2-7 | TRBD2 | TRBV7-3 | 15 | TGTGCCAGCAGCTTAGCTAGCGGGGCCCCCTACGAGCAGTACTTC | CASSLASGAPYEQYF
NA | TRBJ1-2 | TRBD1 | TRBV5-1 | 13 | TGCGCCAGCAGCTCGGGACAGGGTCAAGGCTACACCTTC | CASSSGQGQGYTF
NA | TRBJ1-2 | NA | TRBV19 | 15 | TGTGCCAGTAGTACAGGACAGCTTACTAACTATGGCTACACCTTC | CASSTGQLTNYGYTF
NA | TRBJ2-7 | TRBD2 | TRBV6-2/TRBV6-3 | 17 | TGTGCCAGCAGTTACAGAGGAGCGGGGGGGCCCCCCACCAAGCAGTACTTC | CASSYRGAGGPPTKQYF
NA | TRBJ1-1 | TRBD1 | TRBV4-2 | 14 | TGTGCCAGCAGCCAGCCCACAGGGGGGACTGAAGCTTTCTTT | CASSQPTGGTEAFF
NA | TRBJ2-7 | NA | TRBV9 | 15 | TGTGCCAGCAGCGAGGGGCCTACCGGGACTGGCGAGCAGTACTTC | CASSEGPTGTGEQYF
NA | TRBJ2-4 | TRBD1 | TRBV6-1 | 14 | TGTGCCAGCAGTGATAGGACAGGGGTTGGCATTCAGTACTTC | CASSDRTGVGIQYF
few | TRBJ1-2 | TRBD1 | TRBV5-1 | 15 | TGCGCCAGCAGCCTGACAGGTCAGACAGGGAATGGCTACACCTTC | CASSLTGQTGNGYTF
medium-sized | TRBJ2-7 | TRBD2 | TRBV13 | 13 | TGTGCCAGCAGTTTAGCGGGGGGCTACGAGCAGTACTTC | CASSLAGGYEQYF
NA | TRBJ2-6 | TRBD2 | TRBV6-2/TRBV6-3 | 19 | TGTGCCAGCAGTTACGTCCGGGGGGAGGTCGAATCTGGGGCCAACGTCCTGACTTTC | CASSYVRGEVESGANVLTF
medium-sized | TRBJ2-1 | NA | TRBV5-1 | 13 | TGCGCCAGCAGCTGGGGGGCCTACAATGAGCAGTTCTTC | CASSWGAYNEQFF
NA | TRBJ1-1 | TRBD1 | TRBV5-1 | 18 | TGCGCCAGCAGCTTGGCGGGAAGTGGGACAGCCTTGAACACTGAAGCTTTCTTT | CASSLAGSGTALNTEAFF
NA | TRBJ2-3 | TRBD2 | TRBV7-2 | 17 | TGTGCCAGCAGCTTAGTGGCGGGGGGACTCTCAAGCGATACGCAGTATTTT | CASSLVAGGLSSDTQYF
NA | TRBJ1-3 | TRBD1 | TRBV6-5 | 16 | TGTGCCAGCAGTTACGGAAAACAGGGGAAAGGAAACACCATATATTTT | CASSYGKQGKGNTIYF
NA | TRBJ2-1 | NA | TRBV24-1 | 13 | TGTGCCACCAGTGAGGGGAGGTGGGGCGAGCAGTTCTTC | CATSEGRWGEQFF
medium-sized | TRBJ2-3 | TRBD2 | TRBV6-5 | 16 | TGTGCCAGCAGTTCCGGGACTAGCGGGCGCTCAGATACGCAGTATTTT | CASSSGTSGRSDTQYF
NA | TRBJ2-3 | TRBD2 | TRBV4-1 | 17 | TGCGCCAGCAGCCAAGAGTTCGGGCAGCGGGGGACAGATACGCAGTATTTT | CASSQEFGQRGTDTQYF
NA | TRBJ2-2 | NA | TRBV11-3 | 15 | TGTGCCAGCAGCCCCTCGGGACAAAACACCGGGGAGCTGTTTTTT | CASSPSGQNTGELFF
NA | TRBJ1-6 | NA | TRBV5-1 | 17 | TGCGCCAGCAGCAGACCCCAAGGGGGAAGTCGGTATTCACCCCTCCACTTT | CASSRPQGGSRYSPLHF
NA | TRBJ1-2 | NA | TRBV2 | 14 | TGTGCCAGCAGTGACAAACAGAGTAACTATGGCTACACCTTC | CASSDKQSNYGYTF
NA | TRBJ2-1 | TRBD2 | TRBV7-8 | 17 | TGTGCCAGCACCCGGGGAGGGGCGGGGAGCTCCTACAATGAGCAGTTCTTC | CASTRGGAGSSYNEQFF
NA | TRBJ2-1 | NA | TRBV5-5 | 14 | TGTGCCAGCAGCCTCGGACATGGGAACAGTGAGCAGTTCTTC | CASSLGHGNSEQFF
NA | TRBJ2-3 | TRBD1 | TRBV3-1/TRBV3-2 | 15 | TGTGCCAGCAGCCCCTTGACAGGGACCACAGATACGCAGTATTTT | CASSPLTGTTDTQYF
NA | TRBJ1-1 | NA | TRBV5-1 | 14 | TGCGCCAGCAGCTTGGAGGCAGGGCGCACTGAAGCTTTCTTT | CASSLEAGRTEAFF
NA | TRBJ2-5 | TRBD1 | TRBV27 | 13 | TGTGCCAGCAGGCCGGGACAGGTAGAGACCCAGTACTTC | CASRPGQVETQYF
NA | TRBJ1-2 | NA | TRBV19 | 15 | TGTGCCAGTAGTACGAACACAGCTTTCTCTTATGGCTACACCTTC | CASSTNTAFSYGYTF
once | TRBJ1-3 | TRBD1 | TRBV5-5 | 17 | TGTGCCAGCAGCTTAAATCGGCAGGGGACAGCTGGAAACACCATATATTTT | CASSLNRQGTAGNTIYF